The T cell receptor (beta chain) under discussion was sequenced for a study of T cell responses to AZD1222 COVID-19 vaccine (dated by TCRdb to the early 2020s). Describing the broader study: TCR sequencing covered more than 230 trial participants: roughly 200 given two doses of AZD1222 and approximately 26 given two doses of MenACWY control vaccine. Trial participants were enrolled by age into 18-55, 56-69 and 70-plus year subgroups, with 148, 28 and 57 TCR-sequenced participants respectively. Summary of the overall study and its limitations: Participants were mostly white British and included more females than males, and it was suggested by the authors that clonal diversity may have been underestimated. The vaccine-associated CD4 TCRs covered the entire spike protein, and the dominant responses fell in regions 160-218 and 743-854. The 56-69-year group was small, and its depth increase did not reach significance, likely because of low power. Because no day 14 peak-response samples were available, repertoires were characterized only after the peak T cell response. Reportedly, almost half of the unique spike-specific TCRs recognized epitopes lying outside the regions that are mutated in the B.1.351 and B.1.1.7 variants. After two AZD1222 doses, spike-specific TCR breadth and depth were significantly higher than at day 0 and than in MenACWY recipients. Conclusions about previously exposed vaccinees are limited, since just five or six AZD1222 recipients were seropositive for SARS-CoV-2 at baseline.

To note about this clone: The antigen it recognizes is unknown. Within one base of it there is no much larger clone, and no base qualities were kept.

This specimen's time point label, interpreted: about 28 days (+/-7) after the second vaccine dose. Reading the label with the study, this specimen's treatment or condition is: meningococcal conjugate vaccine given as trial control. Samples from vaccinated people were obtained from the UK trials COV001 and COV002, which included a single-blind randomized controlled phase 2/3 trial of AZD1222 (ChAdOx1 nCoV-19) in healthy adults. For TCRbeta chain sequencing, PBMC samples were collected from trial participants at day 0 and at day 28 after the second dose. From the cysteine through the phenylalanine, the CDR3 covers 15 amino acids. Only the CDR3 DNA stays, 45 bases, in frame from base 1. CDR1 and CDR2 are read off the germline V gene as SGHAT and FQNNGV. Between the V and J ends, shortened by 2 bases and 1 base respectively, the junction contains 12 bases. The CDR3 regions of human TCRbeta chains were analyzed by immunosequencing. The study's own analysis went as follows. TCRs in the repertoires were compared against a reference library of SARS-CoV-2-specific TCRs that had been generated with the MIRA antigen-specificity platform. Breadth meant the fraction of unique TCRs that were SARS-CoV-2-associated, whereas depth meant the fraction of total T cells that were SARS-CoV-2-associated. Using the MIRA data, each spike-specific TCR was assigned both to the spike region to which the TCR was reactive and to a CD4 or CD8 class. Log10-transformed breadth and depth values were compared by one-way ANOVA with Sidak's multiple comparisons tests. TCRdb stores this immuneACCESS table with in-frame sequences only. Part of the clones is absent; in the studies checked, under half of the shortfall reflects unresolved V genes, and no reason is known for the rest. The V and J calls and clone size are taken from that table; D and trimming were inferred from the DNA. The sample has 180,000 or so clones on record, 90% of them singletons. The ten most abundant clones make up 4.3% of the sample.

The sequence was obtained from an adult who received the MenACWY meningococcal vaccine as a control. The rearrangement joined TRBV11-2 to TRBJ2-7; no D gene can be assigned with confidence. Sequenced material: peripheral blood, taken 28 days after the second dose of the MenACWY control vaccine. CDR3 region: CASSLWPADSYEQYF. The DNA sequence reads TGTGCCAGCAGCTTATGGCCGGCCGATTCCTACGAGCAGTACTTC.